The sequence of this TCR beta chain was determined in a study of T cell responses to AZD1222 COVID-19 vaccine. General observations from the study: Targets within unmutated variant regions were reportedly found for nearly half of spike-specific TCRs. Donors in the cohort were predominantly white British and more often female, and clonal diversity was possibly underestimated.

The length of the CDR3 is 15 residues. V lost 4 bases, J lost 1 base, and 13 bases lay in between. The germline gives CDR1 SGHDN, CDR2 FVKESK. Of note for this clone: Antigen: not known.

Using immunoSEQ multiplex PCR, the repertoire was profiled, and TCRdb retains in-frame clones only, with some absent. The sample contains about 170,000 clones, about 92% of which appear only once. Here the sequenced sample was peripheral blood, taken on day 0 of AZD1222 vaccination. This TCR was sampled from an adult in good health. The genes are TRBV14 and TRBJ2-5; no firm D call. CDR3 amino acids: CASSLSQASQETQYF. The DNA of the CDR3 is TGTGCCAGCAGCCTCAGCCAGGCCAGCCAAGAGACCCAGTACTTC.